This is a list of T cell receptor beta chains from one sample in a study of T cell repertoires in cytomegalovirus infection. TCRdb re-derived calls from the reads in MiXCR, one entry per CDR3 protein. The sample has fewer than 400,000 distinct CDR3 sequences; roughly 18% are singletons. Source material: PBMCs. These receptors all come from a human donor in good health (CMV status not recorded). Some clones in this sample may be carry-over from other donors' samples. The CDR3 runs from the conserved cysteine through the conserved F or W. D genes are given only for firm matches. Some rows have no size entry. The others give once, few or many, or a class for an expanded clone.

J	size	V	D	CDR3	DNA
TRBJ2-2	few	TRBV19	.	CASLGVRTGELFF	TGTGCCAGCCTCGGGGTACGGACCGGGGAGCTGTTTTTT
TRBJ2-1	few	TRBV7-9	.	CASSLVGSPKYNEQFF	TGTGCCAGCAGCTTAGTGGGCAGCCCCAAATACAATGAGCAGTTCTTC
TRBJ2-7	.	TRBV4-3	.	CASSRDPGGSYEQYF	TGCGCCAGCAGCAGAGACCCCGGAGGATCTTACGAGCAGTACTTC
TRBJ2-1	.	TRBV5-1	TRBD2	CASSLWTSGRPGFF	TGCGCCAGCAGCTTATGGACTAGCGGGAGGCCCGGGTTCTTC
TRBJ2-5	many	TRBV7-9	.	CASRLVRGAQETQYF	TGTGCCAGCAGGCTGGTGAGGGGAGCGCAAGAGACCCAGTACTTC
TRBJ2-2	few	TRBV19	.	CASRDGGNTGELFF	TGTGCCAGTAGGGACGGAGGGAACACCGGGGAGCTGTTTTTT
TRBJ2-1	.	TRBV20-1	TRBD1	CSARDRARGLGNEQFF	TGCAGTGCTAGAGATCGGGCCAGGGGGCTTGGCAATGAGCAGTTCTTC
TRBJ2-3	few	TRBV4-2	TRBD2	CASSQGPADSGGPATQYF	TGTGCCAGCAGCCAAGGCCCGGCGGATAGCGGGGGGCCGGCTACGCAGTATTTT
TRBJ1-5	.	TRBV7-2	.	CASSLDRNQLQHF	TGTGCCAGCAGCTTAGATCGGAATCAGCTCCAGCATTTT
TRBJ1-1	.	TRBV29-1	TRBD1	CSVEASGTGDAEAFF	TGCAGCGTTGAAGCCTCTGGGACAGGAGACGCTGAAGCTTTCTTT
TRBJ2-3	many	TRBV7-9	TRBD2	CASRVGGTSGTDTQYF	TGTGCCAGCAGGGTCGGCGGGACTAGCGGAACAGATACGCAGTATTTT
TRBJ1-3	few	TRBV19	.	CASSIFGRGPGNTIYF	TGTGCCAGTAGTATCTTCGGTCGAGGGCCTGGAAACACCATATATTTT
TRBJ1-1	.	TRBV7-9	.	CASSLGKRPLTEAFF	TGTGCCAGCAGCTTAGGGAAGAGGCCTTTAACTGAAGCTTTCTTT
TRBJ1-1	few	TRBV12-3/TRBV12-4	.	CASSLPQRNEAFF	TGTGCCAGCAGTTTACCCCAGAGGAATGAAGCTTTCTTT
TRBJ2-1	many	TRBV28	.	CALHPVQESRRKVDNEQFF	TGTGCCCTCCACCCCGTTCAAGAGAGTAGGAGGAAGGTTGACAATGAGCAGTTCTTC
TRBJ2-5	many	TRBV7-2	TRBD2	CASSLRLAEETQYF	TGTGCCAGCAGCTTACGGCTAGCGGAAGAGACCCAGTACTTC
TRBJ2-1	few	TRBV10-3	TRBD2	CANSVGGYNEQFF	TGTGCCAACTCGGTGGGAGGGTACAATGAGCAGTTCTTC
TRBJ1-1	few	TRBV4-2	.	CASSQVGRGEAFF	TGTGCCAGCAGCCAAGTAGGTCGCGGTGAAGCTTTCTTT
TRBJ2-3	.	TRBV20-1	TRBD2	CSARGGLAGGRTDTQYF	TGCAGTGCTAGAGGGGGACTAGCGGGAGGGCGCACAGATACGCAGTATTTT
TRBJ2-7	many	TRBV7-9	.	CASSPVDTYYEQYF	TGTGCCAGCAGCCCCGTGGACACCTACTACGAGCAGTACTTC
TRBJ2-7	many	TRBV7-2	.	CASSLVGLPSYEQYF	TGTGCCAGCAGCTTAGTAGGACTACCTTCCTACGAGCAGTACTTC
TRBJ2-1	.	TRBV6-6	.	CASSYSRDQGGNEQFF	TGTGCCAGCAGTTACTCGAGAGATCAGGGGGGGAATGAGCAGTTCTTC
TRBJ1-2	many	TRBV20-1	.	CSARAMPLTGSNYGYTF	TGCAGTGCTAGGGCCATGCCCCTAACCGGGTCTAACTATGGCTACACCTTC
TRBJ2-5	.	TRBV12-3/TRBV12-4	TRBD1	CASTTTGNRETQYF	TGTGCCAGCACAACGACAGGGAACAGGGAGACCCAGTACTTC
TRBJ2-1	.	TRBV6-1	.	CASSRTPRDEQFF	TGTGCCAGCAGTCGGACCCCGCGGGATGAGCAGTTCTTC
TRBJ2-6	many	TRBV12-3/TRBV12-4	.	CASSFRDSGANVLTF	TGTGCCAGCAGTTTCAGAGACTCTGGGGCCAACGTCCTGACTTTC
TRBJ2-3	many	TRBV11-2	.	CASSRWATDTQYF	TGTGCCAGCAGCCGATGGGCCACAGATACGCAGTATTTT
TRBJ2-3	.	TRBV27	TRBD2	CASSLSGRADGTDTQYF	TGTGCCAGCAGTTTAAGCGGGAGGGCCGATGGCACAGATACGCAGTATTTT